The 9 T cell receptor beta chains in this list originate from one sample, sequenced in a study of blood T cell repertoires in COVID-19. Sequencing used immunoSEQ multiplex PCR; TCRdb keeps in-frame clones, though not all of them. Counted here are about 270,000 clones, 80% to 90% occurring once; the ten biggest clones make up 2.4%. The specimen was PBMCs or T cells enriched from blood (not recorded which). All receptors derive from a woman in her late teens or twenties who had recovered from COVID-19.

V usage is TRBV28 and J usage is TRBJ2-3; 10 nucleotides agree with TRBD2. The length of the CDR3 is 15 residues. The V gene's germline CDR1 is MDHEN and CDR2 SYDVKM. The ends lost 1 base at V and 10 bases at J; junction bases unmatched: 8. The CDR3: CASSLLLAGTPAQYF. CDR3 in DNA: TGTGCCAGCAGTTTATTACTAGCGGGGACCCCCGCGCAGTATTTT.

CDR3 residues: CASSGGQGGEQYF. CDR3 nucleotide sequence: TGTGCCAGCAGTGGAGGACAGGGGGGCGAGCAGTACTTC. V and J are TRBV2 and TRBJ2-7, with 10 bases that match TRBD1. The CDR3 runs 13 residues. V lost 4 bases and J lost 6; bases outside the gene matches: 3. Looked up from germline, CDR1 is SNHLY and CDR2 is FYNNEI.

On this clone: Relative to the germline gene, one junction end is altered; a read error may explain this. The DNA of the CDR3 is TGTGCCAGCAGCATGGACAGGGGGCGGGCCGTCGGCTTT. This translates into CASSMDRGRAVGF. The rearrangement uses TRBV5-4 and TRBJ1-2, with 11 positions matching TRBD1. Germline loops: CDR1 SGHNT, CDR2 YYREEE (reference sequence). The CDR3 has 13 residues.

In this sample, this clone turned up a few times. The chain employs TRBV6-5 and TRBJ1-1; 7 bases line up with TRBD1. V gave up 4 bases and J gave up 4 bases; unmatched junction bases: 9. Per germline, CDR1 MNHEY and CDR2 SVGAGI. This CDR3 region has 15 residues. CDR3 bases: TGTGCCAGCAGTTCACACAGGGGAATGGGCACTGAAGCTTTCTTT. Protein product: CASSSHRGMGTEAFF.

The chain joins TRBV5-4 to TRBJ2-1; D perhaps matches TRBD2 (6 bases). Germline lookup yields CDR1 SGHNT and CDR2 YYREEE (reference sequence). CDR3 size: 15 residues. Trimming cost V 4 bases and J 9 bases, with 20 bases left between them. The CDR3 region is CASSPRAGYGGEQFF. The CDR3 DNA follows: TGTGCCAGCAGCCCCCGGGCGGGGTATGGCGGTGAGCAGTTCTTC.

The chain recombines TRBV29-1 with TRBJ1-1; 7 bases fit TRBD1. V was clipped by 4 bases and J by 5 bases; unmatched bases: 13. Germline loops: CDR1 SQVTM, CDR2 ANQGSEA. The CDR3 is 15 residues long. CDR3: CSVGEEYRGKTEAFF. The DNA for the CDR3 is TGCAGCGTTGGGGAGGAATACAGGGGCAAGACTGAAGCTTTCTTT.

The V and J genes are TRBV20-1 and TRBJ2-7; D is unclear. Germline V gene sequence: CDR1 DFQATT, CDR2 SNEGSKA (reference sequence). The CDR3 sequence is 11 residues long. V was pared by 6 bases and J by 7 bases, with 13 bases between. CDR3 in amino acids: CSAILSYEQYF. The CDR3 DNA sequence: TGCAGTGCCATACTAAGCTATGAGCAGTACTTC.

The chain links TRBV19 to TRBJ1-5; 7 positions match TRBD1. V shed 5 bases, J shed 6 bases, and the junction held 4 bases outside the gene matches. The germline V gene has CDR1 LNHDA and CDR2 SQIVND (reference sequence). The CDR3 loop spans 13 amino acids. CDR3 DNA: TGTGCCAGTAGTGAGGGGGCCGGTCAGCCCCAGCATTTT. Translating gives CASSEGAGQPQHF. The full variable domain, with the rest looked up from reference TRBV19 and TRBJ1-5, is DGGITQSPKYLFRKEGQNVTLSCEQNLNHDAMYWYRQDPGQGLRLIYYSQIVNDFQKGDIAEGYSVSREKKESFPLTVTSAQKNPTAFYLCASSEGAGQPQHFGDGTRLSIL.

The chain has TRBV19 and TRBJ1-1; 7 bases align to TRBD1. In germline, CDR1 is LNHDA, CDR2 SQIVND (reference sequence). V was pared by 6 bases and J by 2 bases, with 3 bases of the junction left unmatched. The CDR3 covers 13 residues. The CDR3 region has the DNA TGTGCCAGTAGAAGACAGGGTAACACTGAAGCTTTCTTT. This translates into CASRRQGNTEAFF.